A single sample gave rise to the 26 T cell receptor beta chains below, sequenced in a study of T cells after posttransplantation cyclophosphamide. Data came from immunoSEQ multiplex PCR; TCRdb stores just in-frame clones and leaves some out. This sample includes roughly 35,000 clones with no singletons; its ten biggest clones take up less than 7.5%. The sequenced sample was PBMCs. These receptors all stem from a woman between 45 and 65 years old in good health and a related stem cell transplant donor.

At least ten counts were recorded for this clone. The chain links TRBV4-1 to TRBJ2-7, with TRBD1 as a possible D gene (5 bases). The CDR3 totals 14 residues. V was pared by 4 bases and J by 6 bases, with 16 bases between. The germline CDR1 and CDR2 sequences are MGHRA and YSYEKL. In DNA, the CDR3 is TGCGCCAGCAGCCCCATATACCAGGGCTTCGAGCAGTACTTC. This translates into CASSPIYQGFEQYF.

This clone was counted between two and nine times. The chain combines TRBV15 with TRBJ1-2; D gene ambiguous. V was pared by 5 bases and J by 1 base, with 5 bases between. Germline CDR1 LNHNV, CDR2 YYDKDF (reference sequence). The CDR3 has 12 residues. As DNA, the CDR3 is TGTGCCACCAGCGGCGGTAACTATGGCTACACCTTC. This translates into CATSGGNYGYTF.

This clone was recorded many times. The chain couples TRBV7-9 to TRBJ2-1; 7 nucleotides agree with TRBD2. The CDR3 has 15 residues. Germline CDR1 is SEHNR and CDR2 is FQNEAQ (reference sequence). V lost 5 bases and J lost 4; bases outside the gene matches: 8. This CDR3 is CASSLVGGSYNEQFF. CDR3 coding DNA: TGTGCCAGCAGCCTCGTGGGCGGGAGTTACAATGAGCAGTTCTTC.

The V and J genes are TRBV9 and TRBJ2-1; TRBD2 aligns across 10 bases. The CDR3 has 16 amino acids. J lost 5 bases, V lost 2 bases, and 7 bases had no gene match. Germline V gene data show CDR1 as SGDLS and CDR2 as YYNGEE. The CDR3 loop is CASSVGGLARNNEQFF. The CDR3 DNA is TGTGCCAGCAGCGTGGGGGGACTAGCGAGAAACAATGAGCAGTTCTTC.

This clone was seen many times. The chain joins TRBV5-1 to TRBJ2-5, with TRBD1 matching over 7 bases. Germline CDR1 reads SGHRS; CDR2 reads YFSETQ. J was trimmed by 2 bases and V by 4 bases; bases with no gene match: 2. This CDR3 comprises 13 residues. The CDR3 DNA reads TGCGCCAGCAGCATCAGGGGGCAAGAGACCCAGTACTTC. Amino acid sequence: CASSIRGQETQYF.

The sample holds many counts of this clone. V and J are TRBV7-2 and TRBJ2-1, with D perhaps matching TRBD1 (5 bases). Germline-derived CDR1 and CDR2 are SGHTA and FQGNSA. The CDR3 length is 15 residues. The germline V and J ends were trimmed by 8 bases and 6 bases, with 20 bases remaining between them. CDR3: CASGLGWGGRNEQFF. Written as DNA, the CDR3 is TGTGCCAGCGGATTAGGATGGGGCGGACGCAATGAGCAGTTCTTC.

This clone was observed at least ten times. The chain has TRBV7-9 and TRBJ2-1, with TRBD2 matching 10 bases. Germline CDR1 and CDR2: SEHNR and FQNEAQ (reference sequence). There are 16 residues in the CDR3. The ends lost 5 bases at V and 5 bases at J; junction bases unmatched: 9. CDR3 bases: TGTGCCAGCAGCCCCAGCGGGAGGGCCCCGGACAATGAGCAGTTCTTC. Translation: CASSPSGRAPDNEQFF.

At least ten counts were recorded for this clone. This rearrangement joins TRBV18 to TRBJ2-1; 10 bases line up with TRBD1. V lost 2 bases and J lost 7; bases outside the gene matches: 14. The CDR3 covers 18 residues. CDR1 KGHSH and CDR2 LQKENI come from the germline V gene. CDR3 loop: CASSPSPRARTGGNEQFF. CDR3 bases: TGTGCCAGCTCACCATCACCTAGGGCCCGGACAGGGGGGAATGAGCAGTTCTTC.

V usage is TRBV11-1 and J usage is TRBJ2-5; no clear D. Germline CDR1 reads SGHAT; CDR2 reads FQDESV (reference sequence). The length of the CDR3 is 12 residues. Trimming removed 11 bases at V and 2 bases at J, with 12 bases between. The CDR3 DNA reads TGTGCCGTCCGAACAGAACAAGAGACCCAGTACTTC. The encoded protein is CAVRTEQETQYF. The full variable domain, rest sourced from reference TRBV11-1 and TRBJ2-5, is EAEVAQSPRYKITEKSQAVAFWCDPISGHATLYWYRQILGQGPELLVQFQDESVVDDSQLPKDRFSAERLKGVDSTLKIQPAELGDSAMYLCAVRTEQETQYFGPGTRLLVL.

This clone has at least ten counts. This sequence joins TRBV14 and TRBJ2-3, with a possible D match to TRBD1 (6 bases). CDR3 length: 16 residues. V was shortened by 5 bases and J by 1 base, with 16 bases between the two germline ends. CDR1 is SGHDN, CDR2 FVKESK, per germline. The CDR3 reads CASSSYTGSGTDTQYF. CDR3 DNA: TGTGCCAGCAGCAGTTACACAGGGTCAGGCACAGATACGCAGTATTTT.

This clone was detected ten times or more. The chain carries TRBV19 and TRBJ2-7; 9 bases are a match to TRBD1. J lost 6 bases, V lost 4 bases, and 13 bases had no gene match. The CDR3 sequence is 16 residues long. Germline V gives CDR1 LNHDA, CDR2 SQIVND (reference sequence). The CDR3 bases are TGTGCCAGTAGTACCGACCGGGACAGGGACGGCCTCGAGCAGTACTTC. Protein: CASSTDRDRDGLEQYF.

There are many counts of this clone. The chain combines TRBV12-3 or TRBV12-4 with TRBJ1-2, with TRBD1 matching 8 bases. The CDR3 is 13 residues long. The trim removed 6 bases at V and 4 bases at J, leaving 4 bases unmatched. CDR3 in DNA: TGTGCCAGCAGCCCGGACAGGGTCTATGGCTACACCTTC. This encodes CASSPDRVYGYTF.

The chain has TRBV7-3 and TRBJ1-1; D is unclear. Germline CDR1 and CDR2: SGHTA and FQGTGA. The CDR3 has 15 amino acids. Trimming stripped 4 bases from V and 7 bases from J, with 19 bases between. The chain's CDR3 is CASSSFILLSHEAFF. The CDR3 coding sequence is TGTGCCAGCAGCTCCTTTATACTATTATCCCATGAAGCTTTCTTT. Full variable domain (rest looked up from reference TRBV7-3 and TRBJ1-1): GAGVSQTPSNKVTEKGKYVELRCDPISGHTALYWYRQSLGQGPEFLIYFQGTGAADDSGLPNDRFFAVRPEGSVSTLKIQRTERGDSAVYLCASSSFILLSHEAFFGQGTRLTVV.

The table lists this clone with many counts. The gene calls are TRBV19 and TRBJ2-1; 9 nucleotides match TRBD2. After removal of 7 bases from V and 8 bases from J, the junction contained 15 bases not matched to a gene. The V gene's germline CDR1 is LNHDA and CDR2 SQIVND (reference sequence). The CDR3 consists of 16 residues. The CDR3 DNA is TGTGCCAGTACCACCCCCCATGCGGGAGGGCCGCATGAGCAGTTCTTC. Translated, it gives CASTTPHAGGPHEQFF. The whole variable domain, filled in from reference TRBV19 and TRBJ2-1, reads DGGITQSPKYLFRKEGQNVTLSCEQNLNHDAMYWYRQDPGQGLRLIYYSQIVNDFQKGDIAEGYSVSREKKESFPLTVTSAQKNPTAFYLCASTTPHAGGPHEQFFGPGTRLTVL.

This clone was detected many times. The V call is TRBV10-3, the J call TRBJ2-5, with a tentative D call TRBD2 (6 bases). CDR3 length equals 15 residues. The germline gives CDR1 ENHRY, CDR2 SYGVKD. With 0 bases removed from V and 4 bases from J, the gap between germline ends came to 12 bases. The CDR3 bases are TGTGCCATCAGTGAGTCGGGGGGTAGGAGAGAGACCCAGTACTTC. Translated: CAISESGGRRETQYF.

Within the sample, this clone is medium-sized. This sequence joins TRBV7-9 and TRBJ1-5; D unresolved. With 3 bases removed from V and 3 bases from J, the gap between germline ends came to 9 bases. Germline values: CDR1 SEHNR, CDR2 FQNEAQ (reference sequence). The CDR3 totals 14 residues. The CDR3 region has the DNA TGTGCCAGCAGCTTCAGCCAGGACAATCAGCCCCAGCATTTT. Translated: CASSFSQDNQPQHF.

This clone was seen ten or more times. The chain couples TRBV5-1 to TRBJ2-7, with 8 bases aligning to TRBD2. The CDR3 has 15 amino acids. The trim removed 3 bases at V and 1 base at J, leaving 6 bases unmatched. Germline loops: CDR1 SGHRS, CDR2 YFSETQ. CDR3 residues: CASSSPGGGSYEQYF. The DNA of the CDR3 is TGCGCCAGCAGCTCCCCGGGGGGGGGATCCTACGAGCAGTACTTC.

The genes are TRBV4-3 and TRBJ1-2; tentatively, D is TRBD1 (5 bases). Trimming shortened V by 0 bases and J by 7 bases, and 12 bases separated the two germline ends. Germline-derived CDR1 and CDR2 are LGHNA and YSLEER. This CDR3 region has 14 residues. The CDR3 sequence is CASSQDSGRGGYTF. The CDR3 DNA reads as TGCGCCAGCAGCCAAGATTCAGGGAGAGGTGGCTACACCTTC.

This rearrangement joins TRBV7-2 to TRBJ1-2; possibly TRBD1 for D (5 bases). CDR3 length equals 17 residues. Trimming removed 5 bases from V and 1 base from J, with 20 bases in between. Germline values: CDR1 SGHTA, CDR2 FQGNSA. The CDR3 loop is CASSRWGGAGLNYGYTF. CDR3 coding DNA: TGTGCCAGCAGCCGATGGGGGGGAGCGGGACTTAACTATGGCTACACCTTC.

This clone was found a few times. The V gene is TRBV11-1, the J gene TRBJ1-1; possible D gene TRBD1, 6 bases. This CDR3 region has 17 residues. Per the germline V gene, CDR1 is SGHAT and CDR2 is FQDESV (reference sequence). Trimming pared 1 base from V and 4 bases from J, leaving 19 bases between. CDR3 nucleotides: TGTGCCAGCAGCTTAGGGCTTTGGGGGCGTCTCGGCACTGAAGCTTTCTTT. Protein sequence: CASSLGLWGRLGTEAFF.

This clone was observed at least ten times. The CDR3 reads CASSLPGQGASTEAFF. CDR3 DNA: TGTGCCAGCAGTTTACCGGGACAGGGGGCGAGCACTGAAGCTTTCTTT. V is TRBV27 and J is TRBJ1-1; TRBD1 matches 12 bases. The V segment lost 2 bases and the J segment 4 bases; nucleotides outside the gene matches: 5. Germline CDR1 MNHEY, CDR2 SMNVEV (reference sequence). This CDR3 spans 16 amino acids.

This clone has at least ten counts. The chain employs TRBV5-6 and TRBJ2-2, with no clear D. The CDR3 contains 13 residues. The germline V gene has CDR1 SGHDT and CDR2 YYEEEE. Trimming removed 2 bases at V and 3 bases at J, with 5 bases between. Here the CDR3 DNA reads TGTGCCAGCAGCTTCGGGTACACCGGGGAGCTGTTTTTT. Translated: CASSFGYTGELFF.

This clone appeared many times. The chain is built from TRBV30 and TRBJ1-1; 7 bases fit TRBD1. This CDR3 has 15 amino acids. The trim removed 4 bases at V and 1 base at J, leaving 9 bases unmatched. The germline V gene encodes CDR1 GTSNPN and CDR2 SVGIG (reference sequence). CDR3 nucleotide sequence: TGTGCCTGGAAGGACAGGCCCGAGGGGAACACTGAAGCTTTCTTT. It yields the protein CAWKDRPEGNTEAFF.

This clone was counted at least ten times. The chain links TRBV6-6 to TRBJ2-7, with 7 bases lining up with TRBD2. The CDR3 covers 16 residues. The J segment lost 5 bases and the V segment lost 0 bases, leaving 10 bases of the junction unmatched. Germline CDR1 and CDR2: MNHNY and SVGAGI (reference sequence). CDR3 region: CASSYSGGIEADEQYF. The CDR3 coding sequence is TGTGCCAGCAGTTACTCCGGGGGGATCGAGGCCGACGAGCAGTACTTC.

This clone was found many times. This chain uses TRBV5-6 with TRBJ2-7; 10 positions match TRBD1. CDR1 is SGHDT and CDR2 is YYEEEE in the germline V gene. V lost 7 bases and J lost 1; bases outside the gene matches: 11. The CDR3 totals 16 residues. The CDR3: CASGSPGQGDSYEQYF. Here the CDR3 DNA reads TGTGCCAGCGGCTCCCCAGGACAGGGGGATTCCTACGAGCAGTACTTC. Combining the CDR3 with reference TRBV5-6 and TRBJ2-7 gives the whole variable domain DAGVTQSPTHLIKTRGQQVTLRCSPKSGHDTVSWYQQALGQGPQFIFQYYEEEERQRGNFPDRFSGHQFPNYSSELNVNALLLGDSALYLCASGSPGQGDSYEQYFGPGTRLTVT.

The chain employs TRBV29-1 and TRBJ2-7; the match to TRBD1 covers 12 bases. The CDR3 is made up of 14 amino acids. Germline trimming cut 5 bases from V and 4 bases from J; bases unmatched to any gene: 6. Germline V lookup: CDR1 SQVTM, CDR2 ANQGSEA. CDR3 DNA: TGCAGCGTTACCGGGACAGGGGGCTCGTACGAGCAGTACTTC. Translating gives CSVTGTGGSYEQYF.